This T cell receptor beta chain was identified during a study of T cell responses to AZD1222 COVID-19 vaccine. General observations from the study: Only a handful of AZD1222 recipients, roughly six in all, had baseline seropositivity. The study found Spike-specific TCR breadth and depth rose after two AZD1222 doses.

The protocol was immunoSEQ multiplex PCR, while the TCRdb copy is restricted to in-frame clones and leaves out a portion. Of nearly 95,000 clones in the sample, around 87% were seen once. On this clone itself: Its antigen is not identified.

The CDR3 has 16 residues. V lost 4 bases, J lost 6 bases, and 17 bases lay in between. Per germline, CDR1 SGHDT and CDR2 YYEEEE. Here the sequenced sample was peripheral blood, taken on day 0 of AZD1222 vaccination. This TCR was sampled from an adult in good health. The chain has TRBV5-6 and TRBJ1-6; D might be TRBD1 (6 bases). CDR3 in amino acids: CASSPAGRGVNSPLHF. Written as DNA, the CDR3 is TGTGCCAGCAGCCCGGCGGGCAGGGGCGTTAATTCACCCCTCCACTTT.